The 24 T cell receptor beta chains below all came from one sample that was sequenced in a study of radiation and T cells in renal cell carcinoma. This table comes from immunoSEQ multiplex PCR, and its TCRdb copy is limited to in-frame clones, with some not included. The sample contains 100,000 or so clones, about 88% of which appear only once. Time point indicated: baseline pretreatment blood. Treatment described: 15 Gy SBRT to primary tumor, nephrectomy 4 weeks later. Sequences were derived from blood, sampled from a patient whose treatment included radiotherapy and nephrectomy. The receptor set was obtained from a man aged 45 to 65 with renal cell carcinoma.

The table lists this clone with a few counts. The chain combines TRBV27 with TRBJ2-7; D may be TRBD2 (6 bases). The CDR3 contains 14 residues. Trimming shortened V by 5 bases and J by 4 bases, and 15 bases separated the two germline ends. Germline loops: CDR1 MNHEY, CDR2 SMNVEV (reference sequence). CDR3 bases: TGTGCCAGCAGTGCATACGGGGGACCATACGAGCAGTACTTC. It codes for CASSAYGGPYEQYF.

The V and J genes are TRBV13 and TRBJ2-5; TRBD2 agrees at 12 bases. Germline values: CDR1 PRHDT, CDR2 FYEKMQ (reference sequence). The CDR3 extends over 14 amino acids. J lost 3 bases, V lost 5 bases, and 1 base had no gene match. The CDR3 sequence: CASSRLAGEETQYF. CDR3 bases: TGTGCCAGCAGCCGACTAGCGGGGGAAGAGACCCAGTACTTC.

The chain employs TRBV7-2 and TRBJ1-5; perhaps TRBD1 as D (6 bases). CDR3 length equals 15 residues. V lost 2 bases to trimming and J lost 9 bases, with 17 bases between them. Germline V gives CDR1 SGHTA, CDR2 FQGNSA. The CDR3 nucleotides are TGTGCCAGCAGCTTAAACAGGGATGGGATTATGCCCCAGCATTTT. Translation gives CASSLNRDGIMPQHF.

The rearrangement uses TRBV2 and TRBJ2-7; 8 bases agree with TRBD1. The V segment lost 5 bases and the J segment 6 bases; nucleotides outside the gene matches: 3. This CDR3 region has 12 residues. CDR1 SNHLY and CDR2 FYNNEI come from the germline V gene. CDR3 bases: TGTGCCAGCAGTTCCGACAGGGGCGAGCAGTACTTC. It yields the protein CASSSDRGEQYF.

This rearrangement joins TRBV6-5 to TRBJ1-2; no clear D. From germline, CDR1 is MNHEY and CDR2 SVGAGI. This CDR3 has 14 amino acids. The ends were cut back, 5 bases at V and 8 bases at J, with 18 bases in the middle. Here the CDR3 reads CASSRTKPSLGYTF. CDR3 nucleotide sequence: TGTGCCAGCAGTCGGACCAAGCCCTCTTTGGGCTACACCTTC.

In its sample, this clone was seen a few times. The chain carries TRBV5-1 and TRBJ2-1, with D possibly matching TRBD1 (6 bases). V was cut by 2 bases and J by 3 bases, with 9 bases left in between. This CDR3 is 14 amino acids long. Germline V gives CDR1 SGHRS, CDR2 YFSETQ. CDR3 residues: CASSFQGSYNEQFF. Here the CDR3 DNA reads TGCGCCAGCAGCTTCCAGGGGAGCTACAATGAGCAGTTCTTC. Full variable domain (missing parts from reference TRBV5-1 and TRBJ2-1): KAGVTQTPRYLIKTRGQQVTLSCSPISGHRSVSWYQQTPGQGLQFLFEYFSETQRNKGNFPGRFSGRQFSNSRSEMNVSTLELGDSALYLCASSFQGSYNEQFFGPGTRLTVL.

CDR3 sequence: CASSQRLGLALQETQYF. CDR3 bases: TGTGCCAGCAGCCAACGGTTAGGACTAGCGTTGCAAGAGACCCAGTACTTC. The chain joins TRBV4-2 to TRBJ2-5, with 9 bases matching TRBD2. The CDR3 length is 17 residues. Per the germline V gene, CDR1 is LGHNA and CDR2 is YNFKEQ. The ends lost 2 bases at V and 2 bases at J; junction bases unmatched: 9.

Written as DNA, the CDR3 is TGCAGCATCGCGGGGACAGAAGAGACCCAGTACTTC. It is translated as CSIAGTEETQYF. The chain combines TRBV29-1 with TRBJ2-5; the D gene is possibly TRBD1 (7 bases). CDR1 and CDR2 from the germline V gene are SQVTM and ANQGSEA. CDR3 length: 12 amino acids. Trimming took off 8 bases at V and 3 bases at J, with 13 bases between the two ends. The full variable domain, its missing parts supplied by reference TRBV29-1 and TRBJ2-5, is SAVISQKPSRDICQRGTSLTIQCQVDSQVTMMFWYRQQPGQSLTLIATANQGSEATYESGFVIDKFPISRPNLTFSTLTVSNMSPEDSSIYLCSIAGTEETQYFGPGTRLLVL.

J is TRBJ2-2 and V is TRBV2, with 9 bases lining up with TRBD2. The germline gives CDR1 SNHLY, CDR2 FYNNEI. This CDR3 has 15 amino acids. V was pared by 3 bases and J by 3 bases, with 2 bases of the junction left unmatched. CDR3 DNA sequence: TGTGCCAGCAGTGAGCGGGGGGGATACACCGGGGAGCTGTTTTTT. It yields the protein CASSERGGYTGELFF.

The chain is built from TRBV29-1 and TRBJ2-5, with 11 positions matching TRBD2. The CDR3 sequence is 15 residues long. Germline CDR1 SQVTM, CDR2 ANQGSEA. V was pared by 4 bases and J by 5 bases, with 9 bases of the junction left unmatched. The CDR3 DNA follows: TGCAGCGTTGCGAATAGCGGGAGGGCCGGGGAGACCCAGTACTTC. Protein sequence: CSVANSGRAGETQYF. The full variable domain, in which reference TRBV29-1 and TRBJ2-5 provide the parts outside the CDR3, is SAVISQKPSRDICQRGTSLTIQCQVDSQVTMMFWYRQQPGQSLTLIATANQGSEATYESGFVIDKFPISRPNLTFSTLTVSNMSPEDSSIYLCSVANSGRAGETQYFGPGTRLLVL.

The gene calls are TRBV7-6 and TRBJ1-6, with D possibly being TRBD1 (6 bases). This CDR3 comprises 18 residues. The germline gives CDR1 SGHVS, CDR2 FNYEAQ. The V end lost 0 bases, the J end lost 2 bases, and 14 bases lay between the germline ends. CDR3 region: CASSLAGGANAYNSPLHF. The DNA for the CDR3 is TGTGCCAGCAGCTTAGCGGGGGGGGCCAACGCCTATAATTCACCCCTCCACTTT.

CDR3 sequence reads: CASSLGNHGELFF. CDR3 sequence (DNA): TGTGCCAGCAGCTTGGGAAATCACGGGGAGCTGTTTTTT. The V call is TRBV5-5, the J call TRBJ2-2; D not certain. The CDR3 loop spans 13 amino acids. Germline CDR1 and CDR2: SGHKS and YYEKEE (reference sequence). Trimming took 0 bases from V and 7 from J, leaving 7 bases between them.

The rearrangement uses TRBV7-9 and TRBJ2-7; D may be TRBD2 (7 bases). Germline CDR1 and CDR2: SEHNR and FQNEAQ (reference sequence). This CDR3 is 15 amino acids long. V lost 5 bases to trimming and J lost 2 bases, with 16 bases between them. CDR3 protein: CASSPPSGGTYEQYF. The CDR3 coding sequence is TGTGCCAGCAGCCCACCGTCGGGGGGCACCTACGAGCAGTACTTC.

The chain links TRBV7-6 to TRBJ2-2; 14 bases line up with TRBD2. Germline V gene lookup returns CDR1 SGHVS and CDR2 FNYEAQ. This CDR3 comprises 15 residues. V trimming: 4 bases; J trimming: 7 bases; junction bases outside the gene matches: 2. As DNA, the CDR3 is TGTGCCAGCAGCTCGGGACTAGCGGGAGACGGGGAGCTGTTTTTT. Translating it yields CASSSGLAGDGELFF.

This clone came up once. The chain links TRBV6-6 to TRBJ2-7, with a weak D call TRBD2 (6 bases). The germline V gene has CDR1 MNHNY and CDR2 SVGAGI (reference sequence). This CDR3 comprises 14 residues. V lost 4 bases, J lost 3 bases, and 13 bases lay in between. Written as DNA, the CDR3 is TGTGCCAGCAGTTCCCCCCCGGAGGGCTACGAGCAGTACTTC. Translation: CASSSPPEGYEQYF.

The chain is built from TRBV7-6 and TRBJ2-1, with D perhaps TRBD1 or TRBD2 (7 bases each). CDR1 and CDR2 from the germline V gene are SGHVS and FNYEAQ. The CDR3 extends over 20 amino acids. V was trimmed by 5 bases and J by 0 bases, leaving 26 bases between them. CDR3 in DNA: TGTGCCAGCAGCACCCGGGGAGGGGGCGCTGGTTTAGGCTCCTACAATGAGCAGTTCTTC. Translation: CASSTRGGGAGLGSYNEQFF.

Concerning this clone itself: Within the sample, other DNA sequences also encode this same CDR3. The chain has TRBV6-5 and TRBJ2-7, with D perhaps given as TRBD1 or TRBD2 (5 bases each). The germline V gene has CDR1 MNHEY and CDR2 SVGAGI. The CDR3 has 11 residues. Trimming removed 2 bases at V and 6 bases at J, with 5 bases between. This CDR3 reads CASSYGGEQYF. The CDR3, as DNA: TGTGCCAGCAGTTACGGGGGCGAGCAGTACTTC.

This clone was detected only a few times. V and J are TRBV7-9 and TRBJ1-1; 8 positions agree with TRBD1. Per the germline V gene, CDR1 is SEHNR and CDR2 is FQNEAQ (reference sequence). The CDR3 is 15 residues long. With 5 bases clipped from V and 5 bases from J, the junction kept 10 bases outside the gene matches. The DNA of the CDR3 is TGTGCCAGCAGCCCGCTAGGGACAGGAAGGACTGAAGCTTTCTTT. This encodes CASSPLGTGRTEAFF. The variable domain in full, with the rest retrieved from reference TRBV7-9 and TRBJ1-1, is DTGVSQNPRHKITKRGQNVTFRCDPISEHNRLYWYRQTLGQGPEFLTYFQNEAQLEKSRLLSDRFSAERPKGSFSTLEIQRTEQGDSAMYLCASSPLGTGRTEAFFGQGTRLTVV.

The V call is TRBV18, the J call TRBJ1-2; D not certain. There are 14 residues in the CDR3. Trimming removed 0 bases at V and 3 bases at J, with 8 bases between. Germline V gene lookup returns CDR1 KGHSH and CDR2 LQKENI. In DNA form, the CDR3 reads TGTGCCAGCTCACCACCACTACGCGACTATGGCTACACCTTC. Protein: CASSPPLRDYGYTF.

V and J are TRBV9 and TRBJ2-1; a weak D match, TRBD1 (6 bases). CDR3 length: 12 amino acids. Trimming took 7 bases from V and 8 from J, leaving 13 bases between them. The V gene's germline CDR1 is SGDLS and CDR2 YYNGEE. CDR3 bases: TGTGCCAGCTCAAGCAGGGGCGATGAGCAGTTCTTC. It specifies CASSSRGDEQFF.

The chain links TRBV11-2 to TRBJ2-3; D might be TRBD1 (5 bases). The CDR3 has 15 residues. Germline CDR1 and CDR2: SGHAT and FQNNGV. With 5 bases removed from V and 2 bases from J, the gap between germline ends came to 14 bases. CDR3 nucleotide sequence: TGTGCCAGCAGCCTCAGGGTGTCCTTCACAGATACGCAGTATTTT. Its translation is CASSLRVSFTDTQYF. The variable domain in full, with the rest retrieved from reference TRBV11-2 and TRBJ2-3, is EAGVAQSPRYKIIEKRQSVAFWCNPISGHATLYWYQQILGQGPKLLIQFQNNGVVDDSQLPKDRFSAERLKGVDSTLKIQPAKLEDSAVYLCASSLRVSFTDTQYFGPGTRLTVL.

Of note for this clone: The same CDR3 can be traced to other DNA sequences in this sample. The chain couples TRBV27 to TRBJ2-7; TRBD2 aligns across 7 bases. J lost 2 bases, V lost 6 bases, and 1 base had no gene match. CDR3 length: 12 residues. The germline V gene encodes CDR1 MNHEY and CDR2 SMNVEV (reference sequence). The CDR3 protein is CASRGGAYEQYF. The CDR3 nucleotides are TGTGCCAGCAGGGGGGGGGCCTACGAGCAGTACTTC.

There are a few counts of this clone. The chain joins TRBV4-1 to TRBJ2-1; D call uncertain. From germline, CDR1 is MGHRA and CDR2 YSYEKL. The V end was cut by 4 bases, the J end by 0 bases, with 13 bases between. The CDR3 has 16 residues. CDR3 sequence: CASSPRTLSSYNEQFF. CDR3 coding DNA: TGCGCCAGCAGCCCACGGACCCTGAGCTCCTACAATGAGCAGTTCTTC.

This sequence joins TRBV5-1 and TRBJ2-3, with D hard to call. This CDR3 comprises 14 residues. CDR1 is SGHRS and CDR2 is YFSETQ in the germline V gene. The V end was cut by 0 bases, the J end by 7 bases, with 12 bases between. The chain's CDR3 is CASSLGSHVNTQYF. CDR3 DNA sequence: TGCGCCAGCAGCTTGGGGTCACATGTGAATACGCAGTATTTT.